A single sample gave rise to the 18 T cell receptor beta chains below, sequenced in a study of pediatric ulcerative colitis. During colonoscopy, one to two rectal pinch biopsies were collected. Sequencing used immunoSEQ multiplex PCR; TCRdb keeps in-frame clones, though not all of them. The repertoire has 40,000 to 55,000 clones, around 76% of them found once; the top ten carry around 3.5%. The sample consisted of gut tissue. These receptors were obtained from a girl aged 5-17 years with moderate ulcerative colitis.

The chain is built from TRBV6-6 and TRBJ1-2, with D hard to call. V lost 0 bases and J 8 bases, leaving 13 bases between the germline ends. Germline V gene data show CDR1 as MNHNY and CDR2 as SVGAGI (reference sequence). The CDR3 has 14 amino acids. CDR3 coding DNA: TGTGCCAGCAGTTACTCAATCGGGGAAAACGGCTACACCTTC. This codes for CASSYSIGENGYTF.

The chain uses TRBV29-1 and TRBJ2-1; D is possibly TRBD1 (6 bases). This CDR3 has 15 amino acids. Trimming removed 4 bases at V and 0 bases at J, with 13 bases between. Germline V gives CDR1 SQVTM, CDR2 ANQGSEA. The CDR3 spells CSVGGRIVSYNEQFF. CDR3 sequence (DNA): TGCAGCGTTGGGGGGCGGATAGTCTCCTACAATGAGCAGTTCTTC.

There are a few counts of this clone. J is TRBJ1-5 and V is TRBV5-8; D perhaps matches TRBD1 (6 bases). The length of the CDR3 is 15 residues. Germline CDR1 is SGHTS and CDR2 is YDEGEE. The V gene lost 6 bases and the J gene lost 0 bases, with 13 bases spanning the gap. The CDR3 protein is CASTWGRGSNQPQHF. The CDR3 DNA is TGTGCCAGCACCTGGGGCAGGGGTAGCAATCAGCCCCAGCATTTT.

The rearrangement links TRBV5-6 to TRBJ1-4; D perhaps matches TRBD1 (5 bases). This CDR3 is built from 14 residues. The germline V and J ends were trimmed by 2 bases and 0 bases, with 5 bases remaining between them. Germline CDR1 and CDR2: SGHDT and YYEEEE. CDR3 in amino acids: CASSLGATNEKLFF. CDR3 DNA: TGTGCCAGCAGCTTAGGGGCAACTAATGAAAAACTGTTTTTT.

V and J are TRBV7-8 and TRBJ1-2; no clear D. The V end was cut by 3 bases, the J end by 7 bases, with 15 bases between. CDR1 SGHVS and CDR2 FQNEAQ come from the germline V gene. There are 14 residues in the CDR3. CDR3 protein: CASSLVGSSIGYTF. The CDR3, as DNA: TGTGCCAGCAGCTTGGTGGGGAGTTCAATTGGCTACACCTTC. The entire variable domain, with the rest obtained from reference TRBV7-8 and TRBJ1-2, is as follows: GAGVSQSPRYKVAKRGQDVALRCDPISGHVSLFWYQQALGQGPEFLTYFQNEAQLDKSGLPSDRFFAERPEGSVSTLKIQRTQQEDSAVYLCASSLVGSSIGYTFGSGTRLTVV.

DNA of the CDR3: TGTGCCAGTAGTGAAACTTGGTCAGCGGGCGAGCAGTACTTC. This gives the protein CASSETWSAGEQYF. The V call is TRBV19, the J call TRBJ2-7; a possible D gene is TRBD2 (6 bases). The CDR3 runs to 14 residues. Trimming pared 5 bases from V and 6 bases from J, leaving 17 bases between. CDR1 is LNHDA and CDR2 is SQIVND in the germline V gene (reference sequence).

The chain carries TRBV5-1 and TRBJ1-1; D may be TRBD1 (5 bases). The CDR3 length is 15 residues. The germline V gene encodes CDR1 SGHRS and CDR2 YFSETQ. Between the trimmed V and J ends, which lost 0 bases and 4 bases, there was a span of 13 bases. The chain's CDR3 is CASSLASGGSTEAFF. The CDR3 DNA reads TGCGCCAGCAGCTTGGCGTCTGGGGGAAGCACTGAAGCTTTCTTT.

This chain connects TRBV11-3 to TRBJ2-7, with D hard to call. This CDR3 is built from 11 residues. Germline V gene lookup returns CDR1 SGHNT and CDR2 YENEEA. V was cut by 8 bases and J by 6 bases, with 11 bases left in between. The CDR3 DNA reads as TGTGCCAGCTCGAGTGTGGTCGAGCAGTACTTC. This codes for CASSSVVEQYF.

This clone is a singleton in its sample. This chain joins TRBV5-1 and TRBJ1-1; no reliable D call. The CDR3 length is 12 residues. The germline gives CDR1 SGHRS, CDR2 YFSETQ. V gave up 7 bases and J gave up 2 bases, with 9 bases separating them. CDR3 coding DNA: TGCGCCAGCGGCCAGTTTAACACTGAAGCTTTCTTT. Its translation is CASGQFNTEAFF.

The chain carries TRBV7-3 and TRBJ2-1; TRBD1 matches 9 bases. This CDR3 has 15 amino acids. Looked up from germline, CDR1 is SGHTA and CDR2 is FQGTGA. The V and J ends lost 2 bases and 8 bases, in that order; junction bases with no gene match: 7. This CDR3 is CASSLSGTGRYEQFF. CDR3 in DNA: TGTGCCAGCAGCTTATCAGGGACAGGGAGATATGAGCAGTTCTTC.

The chain uses TRBV11-3 and TRBJ1-4; a possible D gene is TRBD1 (6 bases). The CDR3 loop spans 14 amino acids. V lost 4 bases, J lost 0 bases, and 6 bases lay in between. Germline V gene sequence: CDR1 SGHNT, CDR2 YENEEA. The CDR3 DNA follows: TGTGCCAGCAGCTACAGGGCAACTAATGAAAAACTGTTTTTT. Translated, it gives CASSYRATNEKLFF.

This chain uses TRBV28 with TRBJ1-4; 11 nucleotides agree with TRBD1. The CDR3 totals 17 residues. V lost 0 bases and J lost 0; bases outside the gene matches: 0. Germline V gives CDR1 MDHEN, CDR2 SYDVKM. CDR3 sequence reads: CASSLWGQGATNEKLFF. CDR3 DNA: TGTGCCAGCAGTTTATGGGGACAGGGGGCAACTAATGAAAAACTGTTTTTT.

V and J are TRBV29-1 and TRBJ1-4; 8 positions agree with TRBD1. Germline values: CDR1 SQVTM, CDR2 ANQGSEA. This CDR3 comprises 15 residues. Losses at the gene ends were 4 bases for V and 8 bases for J; bases not matched to a gene: 12. The CDR3, as DNA: TGCAGCGTTGCGCTGACAGGGGTCGGTGGCGAAAAACTGTTTTTT. It is translated as CSVALTGVGGEKLFF.

This chain joins TRBV18 and TRBJ2-1, with a tentative D call TRBD1 (7 bases). Between the trimmed V and J ends, which lost 6 bases and 2 bases, there was a span of 17 bases. The CDR3 is 16 residues long. CDR1 and CDR2 (germline): KGHSH, LQKENI. The chain's CDR3 is CASSPLRGAPYNEQFF. The CDR3, as DNA: TGTGCCAGCTCTCCCCTCAGGGGGGCCCCCTACAATGAGCAGTTCTTC. Variable domain in full (rest from reference TRBV18 and TRBJ2-1): NAGVMQNPRHLVRRRGQEARLRCSPMKGHSHVYWYRQLPEEGLKFMVYLQKENIIDESGMPKERFSAEFPKEGPSILRIQQVVRGDSAAYFCASSPLRGAPYNEQFFGPGTRLTVL.

Here the CDR3 DNA reads TGTGCCTGGAGCCAGGGGCTGAACACCGGGGAGCTGTTTTTT. Translation: CAWSQGLNTGELFF. The chain has TRBV30 and TRBJ2-2, with a possible D match to TRBD1 (6 bases). The V gene's germline CDR1 is GTSNPN and CDR2 SVGIG (reference sequence). This CDR3 is built from 14 residues. The ends were cut back, 3 bases at V and 1 base at J, with 9 bases in the middle.

This clone is medium-sized within its sample. The V gene is TRBV28, the J gene TRBJ2-7; D gene unclear. The CDR3 extends over 11 amino acids. The V end was cut by 5 bases, the J end by 2 bases, with 4 bases between. Per the germline V gene, CDR1 is MDHEN and CDR2 is SYDVKM. CDR3 in amino acids: CASSLTYEQYF. In nucleotides, the CDR3 is TGTGCCAGCAGTCTTACCTACGAGCAGTACTTC. Using reference TRBV28 and TRBJ2-7 for the parts outside the CDR3, the full variable domain is DVKVTQSSRYLVKRTGEKVFLECVQDMDHENMFWYRQDPGLGLRLIYFSYDVKMKEKGDIPEGYSVSREKKERFSLILESASTNQTSMYLCASSLTYEQYFGPGTRLTVT.

The chain links TRBV6-5 to TRBJ1-1, with D perhaps TRBD1 (5 bases). CDR3 size: 15 residues. The V gene lost 5 bases and the J gene lost 0 bases, with 13 bases spanning the gap. Germline assignment: CDR1 MNHEY and CDR2 SVGAGI. The CDR3 protein is CASSRSTGMNTEAFF. The CDR3 DNA reads TGTGCCAGCAGTCGCTCCACAGGTATGAACACTGAAGCTTTCTTT.

This chain links TRBV5-1 with TRBJ2-1; 8 bases line up with TRBD2. Losses at the gene ends were 2 bases for V and 7 bases for J; bases not matched to a gene: 14. This CDR3 spans 17 amino acids. Looked up from germline, CDR1 is SGHRS and CDR2 is YFSETQ. The DNA for the CDR3 is TGCGCCAGCAGCTTCTATAGCGGGACGGTAATGAAAAATGAGCAGTTCTTC. Encoded protein: CASSFYSGTVMKNEQFF.